This T cell receptor (beta chain) appears in the sequencing data of a study of blood T cell repertoires in COVID-19. This clone was recorded only once. CDR3 length: 14 residues. V was clipped by 10 bases and J by 1 base; unmatched bases: 6. CDR1 ENHRY and CDR2 SYGVKD come from the germline V gene. Repertoires were generated with immunoSEQ multiplex PCR, while TCRdb's copy carries only in-frame clones and drops some. The table records approximately 300,000 clones, 89% of them present only once. The sequence was obtained from a man between 18 and 35 years old who had recovered from COVID-19. J is TRBJ2-2 and V is TRBV10-3; 7 nucleotides match TRBD2. Sequencing was done on a sample of peripheral blood. This chain's CDR3 is CATTPGGNTGELFF. CDR3 in DNA: TGTGCCACAACCCCGGGGGGGAACACCGGGGAGCTGTTTTTT.